Listed below are T cell receptor beta chains from one sample, sequenced in a study of CD8 T cells in Susac syndrome. TCRdb itself ran the immunoSEQ multiplex PCR reads through MiXCR, one entry per CDR3 protein. The sample consists of over 150,000 distinct CDR3 sequences, 95% to 97% of them appearing once. Specimen: CD4+ T cells from PBMCs. All receptors derive from a human donor with Susac syndrome. Both conserved end residues are part of each CDR3. D genes are given only for firm matches. Not every row has a clone size; where given, it reads once, few, many or a size class.

length,V,D,size,J,CDR3,DNA
11,TRBV20-1,NA,NA,TRBJ2-7,CSAGEAYEQYF,TGCAGTGCTGGGGAGGCCTACGAGCAGTACTTC
17,TRBV6-5,TRBD1,once,TRBJ1-5,CASSYSFVGTGRKPQHF,TGTGCCAGCAGTTACTCGTTTGTTGGGACAGGGAGGAAGCCCCAGCATTTT
16,TRBV7-2,TRBD2,NA,TRBJ2-3,CASSLGLAGGHDTQYF,TGTGCCAGCAGCTTAGGACTAGCGGGAGGTCATGATACGCAGTATTTT
11,TRBV29-1,NA,NA,TRBJ2-5,CSVAALETQYF,TGCAGCGTAGCCGCGTTAGAGACCCAGTACTTC
18,TRBV9,TRBD1,NA,TRBJ1-2,CASSVDGGQAPLAYGYTF,TGTGCCAGCAGCGTAGATGGTGGACAGGCCCCCCTAGCCTATGGCTACACCTTC
13,TRBV2,TRBD1,NA,TRBJ2-5,CASAGAGQGTQYF,TGTGCCAGCGCTGGGGCGGGACAGGGCACCCAGTACTTC
11,TRBV3-1,NA,NA,TRBJ2-1,CASSQLDEQFF,TGTGCCAGCAGCCAACTAGATGAGCAGTTCTTC
15,TRBV15,NA,NA,TRBJ2-3,CATSRALAGTDTQYF,TGTGCCACCAGCAGAGCCCTAGCCGGCACAGATACGCAGTATTTT
14,TRBV24-1,NA,NA,TRBJ2-3,CATGTDTSTDTQYF,TGTGCCACCGGGACGGATACTAGCACAGATACGCAGTATTTT
15,TRBV6-1,NA,once,TRBJ2-2,CASSDGGPNTGELFF,TGTGCCAGCAGTGACGGGGGGCCCAACACCGGGGAGCTGTTTTTT
10,TRBV29-1,NA,NA,TRBJ1-2,CSAFLDGYTF,TGCAGCGCATTCCTGGATGGCTACACCTTC
13,TRBV5-1,NA,NA,TRBJ2-7,CASSTGQPYEQYF,TGCGCCAGCAGCACAGGACAGCCCTACGAGCAGTACTTC
13,TRBV6-5,NA,NA,TRBJ2-5,CASNRYQSETQYF,TGTGCCAGCAACAGATACCAATCGGAGACCCAGTACTTC
15,TRBV5-1,TRBD1,NA,TRBJ2-2,CASSWTGGNTGELFF,TGCGCCAGCAGCTGGACAGGCGGGAACACCGGGGAGCTGTTTTTT
15,TRBV7-2,NA,NA,TRBJ2-5,CASSLAQGGRVTQYF,TGTGCCAGCAGCTTGGCGCAGGGAGGACGGGTGACCCAGTACTTC
14,TRBV2,NA,NA,TRBJ2-6,CASSGRQGANVLTF,TGTGCCAGCAGTGGACGTCAGGGGGCCAACGTCCTGACTTTC
16,TRBV27,NA,NA,TRBJ2-4,CASSPSLLVSKNIQYF,TGTGCCAGCAGTCCTTCCCTTCTCGTATCCAAAAACATTCAGTACTTC
14,TRBV5-1,NA,NA,TRBJ1-1,CASSSGVKNTEAFF,TGCGCCAGCAGCTCCGGGGTAAAGAACACTGAAGCTTTCTTT
15,TRBV7-2,NA,NA,TRBJ2-3,CASSFLTAGTDTQYF,TGTGCCAGCAGCTTTTTGACAGCCGGCACAGATACGCAGTATTTT
11,TRBV3-1,NA,NA,TRBJ2-7,CASSGDYEQYF,TGTGCCAGCAGCGGGGACTACGAGCAGTACTTC
13,TRBV5-1,NA,NA,TRBJ1-1,CASSSQGSTEAFF,TGCGCCAGCAGCTCCCAGGGGTCCACTGAAGCTTTCTTT
10,TRBV20-1,NA,NA,TRBJ1-1,CSASYTEAFF,TGCAGTGCTAGCTACACTGAAGCTTTCTTT
12,TRBV20-1,NA,NA,TRBJ1-1,CSARTVNTEAFF,TGCAGTGCTAGGACGGTTAACACTGAAGCTTTCTTT
15,TRBV30,NA,once,TRBJ1-5,CAWSADTHSNQPQHF,TGTGCCTGGAGCGCTGACACTCATAGCAATCAGCCCCAGCATTTT
12,TRBV23-1,NA,NA,TRBJ1-3,CASRGSGNTIYF,TGCGCCAGCCGGGGCTCTGGAAACACCATATATTTT
14,TRBV27,TRBD2,NA,TRBJ2-2,CASRTSFHPGELFF,TGTGCCAGCAGGACTAGCTTCCACCCCGGGGAGCTGTTTTTT
13,TRBV7-2,TRBD2,NA,TRBJ2-1,CASSLGWEGEQFF,TGTGCCAGCAGCTTAGGGTGGGAGGGTGAGCAGTTCTTC
13,TRBV9,NA,NA,TRBJ1-5,CASSVEGGQPQHF,TGTGCCAGCAGCGTAGAGGGGGGACAGCCCCAGCATTTT
16,TRBV6-5,TRBD1,NA,TRBJ2-2,CASSYTRTGVVGELFF,TGTGCCAGCAGTTACACCCGGACAGGGGTAGTCGGGGAGCTGTTTTTT
15,TRBV12-3/TRBV12-4,NA,NA,TRBJ2-1,CASSWEAGTYNEQFF,TGTGCCAGCAGTTGGGAGGCGGGGACCTACAATGAGCAGTTCTTC
14,TRBV4-1,TRBD1,NA,TRBJ1-6,CASSLQGALSPLHF,TGCGCCAGCAGCCTACAGGGGGCATTATCACCCCTCCACTTT
13,TRBV5-6,NA,NA,TRBJ2-1,CASSLRENNEQFF,TGTGCCAGCAGCTTACGGGAGAACAATGAGCAGTTCTTC
12,TRBV29-1,TRBD1,NA,TRBJ2-3,CSVGTDRDTQYF,TGCAGCGTCGGGACAGACCGAGATACGCAGTATTTT
15,TRBV28,NA,NA,TRBJ2-7,CASSFRLGGDGEQYF,TGTGCCAGCAGTTTTCGACTAGGAGGGGACGGGGAGCAGTACTTC
14,TRBV28,NA,once,TRBJ2-7,CASSRGGPSYEQYF,TGTGCCAGCAGCCGGGGAGGTCCTTCCTACGAGCAGTACTTC
14,TRBV20-1,NA,NA,TRBJ2-3,CSAGQGGSTDTQYF,TGCAGTGCTGGACAGGGAGGGAGCACAGATACGCAGTATTTT
13,TRBV2,TRBD1,NA,TRBJ2-5,CASSGGQQETQYF,TGTGCCAGCAGTGGGGGACAGCAAGAGACCCAGTACTTC
13,TRBV3-1,NA,NA,TRBJ2-7,CASSQSAGREQYF,TGTGCCAGCAGCCAAAGCGCCGGCCGGGAGCAGTACTTC
12,TRBV20-1,NA,NA,TRBJ2-7,CSARASPVEQYF,TGCAGTGCTAGAGCTTCCCCGGTCGAGCAGTACTTC
15,TRBV24-1,TRBD1,NA,TRBJ2-1,CATSDGDRVYNEQFF,TGTGCCACCAGTGATGGGGACAGAGTCTACAATGAGCAGTTCTTC
11,TRBV29-1,NA,NA,TRBJ1-1,CSVEALDEAFF,TGCAGCGTTGAGGCGTTGGATGAAGCTTTCTTT
16,TRBV20-1,TRBD1,NA,TRBJ1-2,CSARAYGPGGNYGYTF,TGCAGTGCTAGAGCATATGGGCCAGGGGGCAACTATGGCTACACCTTC
16,TRBV7-8,TRBD1,NA,TRBJ2-7,CASSLRQGQGGHEQYF,TGTGCCAGCAGCCTAAGACAAGGACAGGGTGGCCACGAGCAGTACTTC
14,TRBV29-1,TRBD2,NA,TRBJ2-3,CSVRWREFTDTQYF,TGCAGCGTTCGGTGGCGGGAGTTCACAGATACGCAGTATTTT
15,TRBV19,NA,NA,TRBJ2-2,CASSLTGQNTGELFF,TGTGCCAGTAGTTTGACGGGACAGAACACCGGGGAGCTGTTTTTT
10,TRBV29-1,NA,NA,TRBJ2-1,CSVGGGEQFF,TGCAGCGTTGGGGGTGGCGAGCAGTTCTTC
13,TRBV6-5,NA,NA,TRBJ2-6,CASGLSGANVLTF,TGTGCCAGTGGGTTATCTGGGGCCAACGTCCTGACTTTC
10,TRBV30,NA,NA,TRBJ2-1,CAWGDNEQFF,TGTGCCTGGGGAGACAATGAGCAGTTCTTC
15,TRBV9,NA,NA,TRBJ1-2,CASSPQLGGGYGYTF,TGTGCCAGCAGCCCCCAGTTGGGAGGGGGCTATGGCTACACCTTC
18,TRBV28,TRBD1,NA,TRBJ2-4,CASSLKGVRGIAKNIQYF,TGTGCCAGCAGTTTAAAAGGCGTCAGGGGGATAGCCAAAAACATTCAGTACTTC
13,TRBV5-6,NA,NA,TRBJ2-2,CASRPANTGELFF,TGTGCCAGCAGGCCCGCGAACACCGGGGAGCTGTTTTTT
14,TRBV3-1,NA,NA,TRBJ2-5,CASSRLTGSETQYF,TGTGCCAGCAGCCGCCTGACAGGATCGGAGACCCAGTACTTC
13,TRBV28,NA,NA,TRBJ2-7,CASSLRDSSEQYF,TGTGCCAGCAGTCTAAGGGACTCCAGCGAGCAGTACTTC